This TCR beta chain was identified in a study of shared clonotypes between healthy human individuals (dated by TCRdb to about 2020). Background on the whole study: The cohort comprised a couple of women and three men aged 18 to 49 years. Libraries were prepared and TCR repertoires were sequenced by different laboratories using diverse techniques, in order to increase sequencing depth and limit assay-specific biases. Each donor's leukapheresis produced roughly between roughly 0.85 and 9.5 billion PBMCs. To estimate repertoire size and how much clonotype sharing occurs between individuals, the study deeply sequenced the blood TCR repertoires of 4 to 6 healthy adults. For each donor, three plates each were used for CD4 naive and CD4 memory, two plates were used for CD8 naive, and one plate was used for CD8 memory. Results the study describes overall, beyond this receptor: Compared with non-shared clonotypes, clonotypes shared by all four sorted-subset donors had higher generation probabilities. Rarefaction of sorted-subset datasets indicated incomplete sequencing despite the large sequencing depth. Naive subsets generally had larger estimated clonotype richness than memory subsets did. Pairwise subsampling indicated that sequencing depth was expected to affect the degree of clonotype sharing among donors. Sampling was restricted to blood, and TCR repertoires in tissues likely differ from the TCR repertoires found in blood. The genetic and exposure-history diversity represented was limited by the small number of donors. Sharing across a few donors was observed for 5% to 6.5% of naive CD4, over 3% of naive CD8, over 2% of memory CD4, and around 0.4% of memory CD8 clonotypes.

A single count supports this clone. Its antigen is currently not known. No qualities accompany the bases; no much larger clone lies one base away. The donors were healthy, HIV-negative adults who had no recently reported acute infections or vaccinations. Every donor was a Caucasian adult residing in Nashville, Tennessee, USA. Magnetic negative selection was used to enrich CD4+ T cells, after which naive cells were positively selected on CD45RA and the negative fraction became the memory subset. Blood was collected by leukapheresis, and PBMCs were isolated by Ficoll-Histopaque density gradient centrifugation and then cryopreserved in liquid nitrogen vapor phase. Analytical flow cytometry was used to check the purity and quantity of each magnetically sorted T cell population. Each sorted fraction had its genomic DNA isolated and then quantified by UV absorbance on a Nanodrop 2000c. Using the deep immunoSEQ assay, TCR CDR3 regions were amplified from genomic DNA by multiplex PCR. Extracted genomic DNA from each cell subset was spread evenly across all wells of several immunoSEQ 96-well plates, with each plate serving as a replicate. For sorted subsets, approximately 210 ng of genomic DNA, equivalent to roughly 30,000 T cell genomes, went into each replicate PCR. The purified libraries were quantified using a Qubit 3.0 fluorometer, sized with a Bioanalyzer 2100, and then quantified again using the KAPA Library Quantification kit. A separate single-read 150-cycle Illumina NextSeq 550 flow cell was used to sequence each immunoSEQ 96-well plate. Turning to the authors' computational methods: Because the immunoSEQ output held only junctional sequences and lacked quality scores, the filtering could not match the filtering applied to full-length reads. To assign V/J genes and CDR3, sequences were annotated using PyIR, a Python wrapper for IgBLAST v1.9, with IMGT germline references. Reads with weak V/J assignments (E-value above 1e-6), missing CDR3, stop codons, out-of-frame junctions, or ambiguous translated residues were removed. V3J clonotypes were defined as sequences sharing an identical inferred V gene, J gene, and CDR3 amino acid sequence. The percentage overlap between two repertoires was calculated by dividing the number of shared unique clonotypes by the size of the smaller repertoire. Three approaches were used to assess repertoire richness: RTK rarefaction, the Chao1 estimator, and Recon v2.1 estimates of unobserved clonotypes. OLGA was used to compute generation probabilities for all TCRbeta clonotypes that the gDNA method yielded from four donors. TCRdb took this table from immuneACCESS and kept in-frame rearrangements with V and J called. Such tables lack part of the clones; where checked against another copy, unresolved V genes explain under half of the gap, and the rest is unexplained. D and trimming were read from the DNA, whereas the V and J calls and clone size are those reported in that table. This sample lists more than 2 million clones; roughly 94% were detected once. The ten largest clones capture 0.1% to 0.15% of the sample.

This sequence originates from a man in his late teens or twenties in good health. The sequenced material came from naive CD4+ T cells sorted from blood. Sample cell subset or site, as interpreted from the label and publication: CD45RA+ positively selected.

The DNA sequence is given as TGTGCCAGCAGCACCCTGGGAAATCAGCCCCAGCATTTT. Translated, this gives CASSTLGNQPQHF. The rearrangement combines TRBV11-2 with TRBJ1-5; confidence is insufficient to name the D gene. Deletion took 5 bases off V and 4 bases off J, with a span of 9 bases between the germline ends. The CDR3 sequence holds 13 residues, the cysteine and phenylalanine included. Solely the CDR3 DNA is kept, with 39 bases framed from the first base. CDR1 SGHAT and CDR2 FQNNGV were looked up in the germline V gene.